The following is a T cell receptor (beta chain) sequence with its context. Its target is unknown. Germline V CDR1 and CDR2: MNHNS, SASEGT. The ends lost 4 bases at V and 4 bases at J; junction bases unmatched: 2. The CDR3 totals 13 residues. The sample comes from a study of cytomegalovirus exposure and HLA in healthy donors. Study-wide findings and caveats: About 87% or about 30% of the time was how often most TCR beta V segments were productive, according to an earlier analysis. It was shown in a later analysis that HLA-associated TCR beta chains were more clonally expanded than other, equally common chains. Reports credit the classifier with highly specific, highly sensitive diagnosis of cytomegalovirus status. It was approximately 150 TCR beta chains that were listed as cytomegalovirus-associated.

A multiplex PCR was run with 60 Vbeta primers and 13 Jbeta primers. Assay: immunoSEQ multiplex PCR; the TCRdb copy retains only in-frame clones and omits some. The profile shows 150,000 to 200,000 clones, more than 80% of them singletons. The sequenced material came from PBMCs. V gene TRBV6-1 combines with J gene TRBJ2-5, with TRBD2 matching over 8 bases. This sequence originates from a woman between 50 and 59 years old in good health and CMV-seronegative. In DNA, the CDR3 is TGTGCCAGCAGTGGGGGACTAGGAGAGACCCAGTACTTC. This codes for CASSGGLGETQYF.